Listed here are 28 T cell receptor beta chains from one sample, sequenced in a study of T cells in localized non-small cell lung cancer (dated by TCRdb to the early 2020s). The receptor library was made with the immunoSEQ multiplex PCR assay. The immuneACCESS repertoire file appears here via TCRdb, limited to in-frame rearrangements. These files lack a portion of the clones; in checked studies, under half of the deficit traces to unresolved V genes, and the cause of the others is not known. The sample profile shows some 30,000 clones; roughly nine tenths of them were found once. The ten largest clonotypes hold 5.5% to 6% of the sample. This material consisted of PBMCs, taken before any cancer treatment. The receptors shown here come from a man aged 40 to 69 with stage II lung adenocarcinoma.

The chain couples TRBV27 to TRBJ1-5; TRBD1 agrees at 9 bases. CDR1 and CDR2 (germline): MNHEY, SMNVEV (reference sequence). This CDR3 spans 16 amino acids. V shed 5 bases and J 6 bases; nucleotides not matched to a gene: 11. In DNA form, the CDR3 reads TGTGCCAGCAGTGCGACCGGGACAGGGAGTTTTCAGCCCCAGCATTTT. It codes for CASSATGTGSFQPQHF.

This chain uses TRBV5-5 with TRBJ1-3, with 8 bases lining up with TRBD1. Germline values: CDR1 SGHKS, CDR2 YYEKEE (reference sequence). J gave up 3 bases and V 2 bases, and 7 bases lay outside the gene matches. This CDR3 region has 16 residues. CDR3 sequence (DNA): TGTGCCAGCAGCTTTTACGGACAGGGCGGTGGAAACACCATATATTTT. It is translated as CASSFYGQGGGNTIYF.

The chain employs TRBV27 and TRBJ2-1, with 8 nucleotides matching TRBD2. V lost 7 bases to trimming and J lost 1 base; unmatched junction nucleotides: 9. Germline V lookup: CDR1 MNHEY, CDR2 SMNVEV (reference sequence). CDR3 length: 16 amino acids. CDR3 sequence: CASKPERERSYNEQFF. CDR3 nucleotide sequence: TGTGCCAGCAAACCGGAGCGGGAGCGGTCCTACAATGAGCAGTTCTTC.

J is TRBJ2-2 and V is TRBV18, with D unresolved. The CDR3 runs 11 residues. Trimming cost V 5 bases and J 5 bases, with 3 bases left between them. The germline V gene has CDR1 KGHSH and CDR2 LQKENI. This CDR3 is CASSSTGELFF. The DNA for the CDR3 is TGTGCCAGCTCAAGTACCGGGGAGCTGTTTTTT.

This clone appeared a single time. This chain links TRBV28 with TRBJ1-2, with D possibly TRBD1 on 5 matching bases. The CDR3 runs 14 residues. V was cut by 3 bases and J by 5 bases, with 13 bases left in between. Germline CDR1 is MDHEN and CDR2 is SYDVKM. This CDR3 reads CASSLGYGTYGYTF. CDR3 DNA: TGTGCCAGCAGTTTGGGGTACGGGACTTATGGCTACACCTTC.

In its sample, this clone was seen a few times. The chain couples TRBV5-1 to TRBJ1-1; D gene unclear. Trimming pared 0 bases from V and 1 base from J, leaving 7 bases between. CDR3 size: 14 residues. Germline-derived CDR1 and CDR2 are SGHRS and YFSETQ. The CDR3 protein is CASSLDTRNTEAFF. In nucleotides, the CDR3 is TGCGCCAGCAGCTTGGATACAAGGAACACTGAAGCTTTCTTT.

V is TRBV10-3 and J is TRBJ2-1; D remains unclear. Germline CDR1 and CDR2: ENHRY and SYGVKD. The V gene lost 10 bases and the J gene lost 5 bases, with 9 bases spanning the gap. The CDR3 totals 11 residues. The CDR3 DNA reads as TGTGCCACCGGAGCGAACAATGAGCAGTTCTTC. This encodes CATGANNEQFF.

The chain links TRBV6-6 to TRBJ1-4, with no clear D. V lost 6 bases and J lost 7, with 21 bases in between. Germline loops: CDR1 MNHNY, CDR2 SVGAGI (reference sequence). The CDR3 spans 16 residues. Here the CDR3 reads CASSPGHPKEGEKLFF. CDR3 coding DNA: TGTGCCAGCAGCCCCGGGCACCCGAAGGAGGGTGAAAAACTGTTTTTT.

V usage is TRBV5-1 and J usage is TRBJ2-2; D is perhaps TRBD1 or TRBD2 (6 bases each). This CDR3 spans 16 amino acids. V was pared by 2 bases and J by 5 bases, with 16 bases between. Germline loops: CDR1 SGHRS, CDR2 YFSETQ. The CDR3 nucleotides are TGCGCCAGCAGCTTATGGGGTTCGGGGGCTACCGGGGAGCTGTTTTTT. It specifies CASSLWGSGATGELFF.

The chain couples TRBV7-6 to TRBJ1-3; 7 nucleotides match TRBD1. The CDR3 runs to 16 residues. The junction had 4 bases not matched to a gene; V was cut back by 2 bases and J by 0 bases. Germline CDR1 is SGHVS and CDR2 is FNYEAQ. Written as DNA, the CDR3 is TGTGCCAGCAGCTTAACCGCAGGGGGCTCTGGAAACACCATATATTTT. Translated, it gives CASSLTAGGSGNTIYF.

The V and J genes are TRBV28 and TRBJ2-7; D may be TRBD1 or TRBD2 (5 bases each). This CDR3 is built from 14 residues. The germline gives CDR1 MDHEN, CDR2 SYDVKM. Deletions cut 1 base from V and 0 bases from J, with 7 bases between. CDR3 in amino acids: CASSLSGTSYEQYF. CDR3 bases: TGTGCCAGCAGTTTATCGGGGACCTCCTACGAGCAGTACTTC.

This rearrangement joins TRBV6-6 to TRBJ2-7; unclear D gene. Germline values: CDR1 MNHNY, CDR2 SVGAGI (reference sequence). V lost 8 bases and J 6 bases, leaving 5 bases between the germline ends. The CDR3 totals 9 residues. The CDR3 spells CASPPEQYF. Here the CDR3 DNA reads TGTGCCAGCCCTCCCGAGCAGTACTTC.

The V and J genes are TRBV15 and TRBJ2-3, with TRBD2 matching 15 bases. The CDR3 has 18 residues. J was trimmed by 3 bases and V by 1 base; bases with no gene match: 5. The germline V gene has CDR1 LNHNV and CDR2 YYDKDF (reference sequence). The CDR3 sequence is CATSRVWTSGRATDTQYF. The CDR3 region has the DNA TGTGCCACCAGCAGAGTCTGGACTAGCGGGAGGGCGACAGATACGCAGTATTTT.

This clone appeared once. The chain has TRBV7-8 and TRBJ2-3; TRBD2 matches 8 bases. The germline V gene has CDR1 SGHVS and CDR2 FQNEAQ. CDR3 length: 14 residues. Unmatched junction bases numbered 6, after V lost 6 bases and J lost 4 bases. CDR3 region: CASSWTSFSDTQYF. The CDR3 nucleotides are TGTGCCAGCAGTTGGACTAGCTTTTCAGATACGCAGTATTTT.

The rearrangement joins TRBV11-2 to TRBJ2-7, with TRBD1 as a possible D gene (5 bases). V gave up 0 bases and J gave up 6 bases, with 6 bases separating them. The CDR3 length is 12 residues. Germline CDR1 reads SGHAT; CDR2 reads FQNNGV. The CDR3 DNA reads TGTGCCAGCAGCTTAGATGGGGCCGAGCAGTACTTC. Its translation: CASSLDGAEQYF.

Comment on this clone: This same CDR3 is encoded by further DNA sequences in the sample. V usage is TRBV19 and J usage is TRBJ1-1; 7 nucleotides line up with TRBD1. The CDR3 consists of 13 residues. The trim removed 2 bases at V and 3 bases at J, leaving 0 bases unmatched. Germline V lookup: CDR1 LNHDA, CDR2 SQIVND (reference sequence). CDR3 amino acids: CASSIQGDTEAFF. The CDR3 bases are TGTGCCAGTAGTATACAGGGGGACACTGAAGCTTTCTTT.

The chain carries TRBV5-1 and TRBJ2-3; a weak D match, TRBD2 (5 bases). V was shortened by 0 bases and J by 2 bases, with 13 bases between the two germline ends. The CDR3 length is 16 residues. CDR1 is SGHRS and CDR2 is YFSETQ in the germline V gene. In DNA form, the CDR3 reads TGCGCCAGCAGCTTGGTTGCTAGCACCTCCACAGATACGCAGTATTTT. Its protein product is CASSLVASTSTDTQYF.

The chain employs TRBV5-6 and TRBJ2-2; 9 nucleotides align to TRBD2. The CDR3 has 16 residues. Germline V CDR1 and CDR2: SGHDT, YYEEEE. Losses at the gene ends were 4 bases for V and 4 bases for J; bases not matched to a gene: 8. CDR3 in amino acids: CASSRLAGAGTGELFF. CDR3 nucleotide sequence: TGTGCCAGCAGCCGTTTAGCGGGAGCGGGCACCGGGGAGCTGTTTTTT.

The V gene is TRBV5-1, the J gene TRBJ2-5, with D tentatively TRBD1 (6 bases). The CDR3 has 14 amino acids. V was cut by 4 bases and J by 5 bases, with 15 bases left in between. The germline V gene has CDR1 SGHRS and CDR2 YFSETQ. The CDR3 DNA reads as TGCGCCAGCAGCACATCCAGGGGTTTGGAGACCCAGTACTTC. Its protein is CASSTSRGLETQYF.

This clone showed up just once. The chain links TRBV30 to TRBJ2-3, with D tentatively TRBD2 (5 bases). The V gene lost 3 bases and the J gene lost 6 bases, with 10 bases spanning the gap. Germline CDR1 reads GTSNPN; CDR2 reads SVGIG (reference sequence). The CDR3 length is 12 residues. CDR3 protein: CAWRTMADTQYF. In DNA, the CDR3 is TGTGCCTGGAGGACTATGGCGGATACGCAGTATTTT.

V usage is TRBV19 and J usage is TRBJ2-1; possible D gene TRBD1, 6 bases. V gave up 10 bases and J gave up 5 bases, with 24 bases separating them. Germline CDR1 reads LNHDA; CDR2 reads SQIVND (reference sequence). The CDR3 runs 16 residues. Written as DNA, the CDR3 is TGTGCCATAGTACCCTCCGGGCAGGGGCTCAACAATGAGCAGTTCTTC. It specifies CAIVPSGQGLNNEQFF.

CDR3 DNA sequence: TGTGCCAGCAGCTTAGCATACGGGAGTAACGAGCAGTACTTC. Protein sequence: CASSLAYGSNEQYF. The V gene is TRBV7-2, the J gene TRBJ2-7, with a tentative D call TRBD2 (6 bases). CDR3 length: 14 residues. Trimming stripped 0 bases from V and 5 bases from J, with 11 bases between. Germline V gives CDR1 SGHTA, CDR2 FQGNSA.

This CDR3 is CASSERTSVGPGKETQYF. The CDR3 bases are TGTGCCAGCAGTGAACGGACTAGCGTTGGACCCGGGAAAGAGACCCAGTACTTC. The V gene is TRBV2, the J gene TRBJ2-5; 9 bases map to TRBD2. Germline-derived CDR1 and CDR2 are SNHLY and FYNNEI. There are 18 residues in the CDR3. V shed 2 bases, J shed 3 bases, and the junction held 13 bases outside the gene matches.

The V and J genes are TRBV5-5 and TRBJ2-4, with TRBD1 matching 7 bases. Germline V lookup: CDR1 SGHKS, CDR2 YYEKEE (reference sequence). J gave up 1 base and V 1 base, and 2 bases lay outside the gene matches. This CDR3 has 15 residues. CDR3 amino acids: CASSLKGAAKNIQYF. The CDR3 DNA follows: TGTGCCAGCAGCTTGAAGGGGGCGGCCAAAAACATTCAGTACTTC.

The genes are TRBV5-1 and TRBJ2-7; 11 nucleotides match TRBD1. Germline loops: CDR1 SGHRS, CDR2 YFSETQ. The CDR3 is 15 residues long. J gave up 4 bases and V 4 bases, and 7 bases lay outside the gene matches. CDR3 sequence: CASSRAGQGAYEQYF. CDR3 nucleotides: TGCGCCAGCAGCCGGGCAGGACAGGGGGCTTACGAGCAGTACTTC.

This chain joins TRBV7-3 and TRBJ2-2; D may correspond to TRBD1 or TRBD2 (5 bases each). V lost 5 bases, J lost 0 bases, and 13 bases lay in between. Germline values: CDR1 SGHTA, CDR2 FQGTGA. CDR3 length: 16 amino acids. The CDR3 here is CASSPIGTANTGELFF. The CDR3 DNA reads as TGTGCCAGCAGCCCGATAGGGACGGCGAACACCGGGGAGCTGTTTTTT. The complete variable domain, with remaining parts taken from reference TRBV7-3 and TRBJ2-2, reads GAGVSQTPSNKVTEKGKYVELRCDPISGHTALYWYRQSLGQGPEFLIYFQGTGAADDSGLPNDRFFAVRPEGSVSTLKIQRTERGDSAVYLCASSPIGTANTGELFFGEGSRLTVL.

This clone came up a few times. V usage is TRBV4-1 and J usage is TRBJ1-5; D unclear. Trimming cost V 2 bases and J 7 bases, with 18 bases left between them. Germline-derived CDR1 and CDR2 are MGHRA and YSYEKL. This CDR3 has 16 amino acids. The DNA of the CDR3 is TGCGCCAGCAGCCAAAGCCCCGGAGAGTCGCGGCAGCCCCAGCATTTT. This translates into CASSQSPGESRQPQHF.

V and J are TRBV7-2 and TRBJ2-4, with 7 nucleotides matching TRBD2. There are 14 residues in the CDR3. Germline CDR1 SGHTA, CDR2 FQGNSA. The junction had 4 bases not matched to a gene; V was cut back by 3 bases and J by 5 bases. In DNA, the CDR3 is TGTGCCAGCAGCTTTCCGGGACTACAAAACATTCAGTACTTC. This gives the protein CASSFPGLQNIQYF.